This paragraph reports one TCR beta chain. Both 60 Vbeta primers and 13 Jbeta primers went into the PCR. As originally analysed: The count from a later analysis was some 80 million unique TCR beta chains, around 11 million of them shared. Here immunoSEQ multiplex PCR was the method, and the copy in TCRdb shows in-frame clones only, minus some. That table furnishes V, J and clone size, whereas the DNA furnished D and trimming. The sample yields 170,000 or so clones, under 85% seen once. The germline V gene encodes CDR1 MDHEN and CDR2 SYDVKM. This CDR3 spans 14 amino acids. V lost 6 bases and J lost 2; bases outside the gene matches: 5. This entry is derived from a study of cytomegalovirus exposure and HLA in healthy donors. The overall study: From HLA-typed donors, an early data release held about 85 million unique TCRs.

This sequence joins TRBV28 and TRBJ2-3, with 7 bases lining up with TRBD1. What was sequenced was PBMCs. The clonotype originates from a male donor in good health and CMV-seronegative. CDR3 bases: TGTGCCAGCAGCTTGGGGACAGCCACAGATACGCAGTATTTT. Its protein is CASSLGTATDTQYF. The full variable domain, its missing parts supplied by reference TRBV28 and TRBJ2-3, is DVKVTQSSRYLVKRTGEKVFLECVQDMDHENMFWYRQDPGLGLRLIYFSYDVKMKEKGDIPEGYSVSREKKERFSLILESASTNQTSMYLCASSLGTATDTQYFGPGTRLTVL.